This section outlines one TCR beta chain sequence together with its context. The sample comes from a study of blood T cell repertoires in COVID-19. Study overall: COVID-19 samples collected from the United States, Italy and Spain covered acute and convalescent phases. Sources were T cells, B-cell-depleted T cells, or PBMCs; the material itself was cDNA or gDNA.

How the authors handled the data: Reference gene primer amplification yielded estimated nucleated cell counts. Data came from immunoSEQ multiplex PCR; TCRdb stores just in-frame clones and leaves some out. The DNA was the basis for D and trimming; V, J and clone size are from that table. The sample has 210,000 or so clones; roughly 87% are singletons. In germline, CDR1 is LNHDA, CDR2 SQIVND (reference sequence). V gave up 1 base and J gave up 0 bases, with 6 bases separating them. The CDR3 extends over 15 amino acids. This TCR was recovered from a man aged 40-49 years with active or convalescent COVID-19. Source material: peripheral blood. This rearrangement joins TRBV19 to TRBJ2-2; TRBD2 might be the D (5 bases). CDR3 coding DNA: TGTGCCAGTAGTATAGGGACTTCGAACACCGGGGAGCTGTTTTTT. It translates to CASSIGTSNTGELFF.